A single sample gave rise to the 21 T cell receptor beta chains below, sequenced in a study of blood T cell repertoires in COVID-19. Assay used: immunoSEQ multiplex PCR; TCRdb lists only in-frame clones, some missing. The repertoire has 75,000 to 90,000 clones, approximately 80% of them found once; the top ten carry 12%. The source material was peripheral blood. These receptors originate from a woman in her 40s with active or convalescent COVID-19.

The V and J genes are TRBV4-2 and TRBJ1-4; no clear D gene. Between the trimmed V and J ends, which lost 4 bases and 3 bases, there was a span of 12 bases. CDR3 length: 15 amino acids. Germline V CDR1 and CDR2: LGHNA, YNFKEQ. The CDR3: CASSLLRDANEKLFF. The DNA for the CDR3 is TGTGCCAGCAGCCTCTTGAGGGATGCTAATGAAAAACTGTTTTTT.

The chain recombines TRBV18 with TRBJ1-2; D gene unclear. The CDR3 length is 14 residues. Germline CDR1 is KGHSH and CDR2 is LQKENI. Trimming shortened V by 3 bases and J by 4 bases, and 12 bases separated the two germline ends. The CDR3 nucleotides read TGTGCCAGCTCACCCACCACGGAGGCCTATGGCTACACCTTC. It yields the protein CASSPTTEAYGYTF.

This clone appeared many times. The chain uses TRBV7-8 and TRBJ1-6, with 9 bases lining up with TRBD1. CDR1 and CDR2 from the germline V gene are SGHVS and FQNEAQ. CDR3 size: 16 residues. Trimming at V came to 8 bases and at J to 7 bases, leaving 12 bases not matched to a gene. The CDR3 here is CASRSGTGTGNSPLHF. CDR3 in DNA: TGTGCCAGCCGGTCGGGAACGGGGACAGGGAATTCACCCCTCCACTTT.

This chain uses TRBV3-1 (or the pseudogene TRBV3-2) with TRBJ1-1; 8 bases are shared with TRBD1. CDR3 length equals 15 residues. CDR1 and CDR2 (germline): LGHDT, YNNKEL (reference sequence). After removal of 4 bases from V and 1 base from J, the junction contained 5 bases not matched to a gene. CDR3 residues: CASSPRQGSNTEAFF. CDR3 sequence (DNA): TGTGCCAGCAGCCCCCGACAGGGGTCGAACACTGAAGCTTTCTTT.

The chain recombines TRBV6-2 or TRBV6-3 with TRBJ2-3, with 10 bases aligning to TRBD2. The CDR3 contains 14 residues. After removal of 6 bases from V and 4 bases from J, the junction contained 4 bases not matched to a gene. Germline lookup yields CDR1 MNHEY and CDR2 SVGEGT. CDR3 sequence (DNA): TGTGCCAGCAGCCAAGCGGGGGGGCCAGATACGCAGTATTTT. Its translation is CASSQAGGPDTQYF.

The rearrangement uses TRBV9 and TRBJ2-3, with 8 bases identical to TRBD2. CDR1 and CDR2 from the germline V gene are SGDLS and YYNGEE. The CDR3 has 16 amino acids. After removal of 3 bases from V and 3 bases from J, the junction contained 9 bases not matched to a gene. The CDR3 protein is CASSARAGDRTDTQYF. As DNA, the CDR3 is TGTGCCAGCAGCGCCCGAGCGGGAGATAGGACAGATACGCAGTATTTT.

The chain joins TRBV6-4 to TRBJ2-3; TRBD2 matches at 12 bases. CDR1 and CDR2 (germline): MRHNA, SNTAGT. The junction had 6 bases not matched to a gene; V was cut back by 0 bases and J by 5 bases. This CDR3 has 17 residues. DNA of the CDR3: TGTGCCAGCAGTGACTCATGGTCTAGCGGGGGGGAAGATACGCAGTATTTT. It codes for CASSDSWSSGGEDTQYF.

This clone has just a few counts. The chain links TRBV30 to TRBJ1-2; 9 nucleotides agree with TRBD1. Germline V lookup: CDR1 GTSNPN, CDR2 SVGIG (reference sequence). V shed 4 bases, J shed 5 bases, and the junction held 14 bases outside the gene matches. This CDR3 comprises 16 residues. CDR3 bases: TGTGCCTGGATAACCGGAACTTGGGACAGGGAGTATGGCTACACCTTC. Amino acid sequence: CAWITGTWDREYGYTF.

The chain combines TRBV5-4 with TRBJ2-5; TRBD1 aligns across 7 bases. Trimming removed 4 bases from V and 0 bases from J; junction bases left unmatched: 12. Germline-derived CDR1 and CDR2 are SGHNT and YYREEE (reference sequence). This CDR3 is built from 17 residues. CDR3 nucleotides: TGTGCCAGCAGCACCCCCGGGGCAGGGGGTTACCAAGAGACCCAGTACTTC. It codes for CASSTPGAGGYQETQYF. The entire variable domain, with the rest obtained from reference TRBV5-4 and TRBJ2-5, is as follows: ETGVTQSPTHLIKTRGQQVTLRCSSQSGHNTVSWYQQALGQGPQFIFQYYREEENGRGNFPPRFSGLQFPNYSSELNVNALELDDSALYLCASSTPGAGGYQETQYFGPGTRLLVL.

The CDR3 DNA is TGTGCCAGCAGCCCAAGCGGGAGGGTGCCCTACGAGCAGTACTTC. Translation: CASSPSGRVPYEQYF. The chain recombines TRBV4-2 with TRBJ2-7; 10 bases agree with TRBD2. The CDR3 consists of 15 residues. V trimming: 4 bases; J trimming: 2 bases; junction bases outside the gene matches: 5. The V gene's germline CDR1 is LGHNA and CDR2 YNFKEQ.

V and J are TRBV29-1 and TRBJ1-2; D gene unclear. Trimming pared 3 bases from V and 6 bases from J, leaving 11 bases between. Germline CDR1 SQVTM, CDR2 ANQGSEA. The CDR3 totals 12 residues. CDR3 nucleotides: TGCAGCGTTGATCCGAGTAGAAATGGCTACACCTTC. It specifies CSVDPSRNGYTF.

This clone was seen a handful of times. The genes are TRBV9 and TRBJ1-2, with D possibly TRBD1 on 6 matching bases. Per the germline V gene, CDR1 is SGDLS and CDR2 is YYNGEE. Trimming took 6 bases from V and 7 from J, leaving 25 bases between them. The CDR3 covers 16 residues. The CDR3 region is CASTRDTDPMFGGYTF. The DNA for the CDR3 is TGTGCCAGCACCCGGGACACTGACCCGATGTTCGGTGGCTACACCTTC.

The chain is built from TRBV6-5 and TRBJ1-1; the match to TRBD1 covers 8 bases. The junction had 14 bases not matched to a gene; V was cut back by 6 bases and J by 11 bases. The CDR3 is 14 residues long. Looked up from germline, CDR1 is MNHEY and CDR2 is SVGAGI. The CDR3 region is CASSTDRAVGSAFF. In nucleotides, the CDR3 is TGTGCCAGCAGCACGGACAGGGCTGTAGGTTCGGCTTTCTTT.

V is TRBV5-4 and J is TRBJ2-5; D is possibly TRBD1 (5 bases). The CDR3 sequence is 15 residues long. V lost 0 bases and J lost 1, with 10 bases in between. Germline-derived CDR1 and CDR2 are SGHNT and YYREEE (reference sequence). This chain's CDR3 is CASSLAVRVQETQYF. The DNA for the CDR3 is TGTGCCAGCAGCTTGGCTGTCAGGGTCCAAGAGACCCAGTACTTC.

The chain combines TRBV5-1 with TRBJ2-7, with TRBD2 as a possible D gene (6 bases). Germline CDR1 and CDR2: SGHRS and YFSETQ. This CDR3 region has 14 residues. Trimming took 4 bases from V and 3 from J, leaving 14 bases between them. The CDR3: CASSREKGFYEQYF. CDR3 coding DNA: TGCGCCAGCAGCCGGGAGAAGGGTTTCTACGAGCAGTACTTC.

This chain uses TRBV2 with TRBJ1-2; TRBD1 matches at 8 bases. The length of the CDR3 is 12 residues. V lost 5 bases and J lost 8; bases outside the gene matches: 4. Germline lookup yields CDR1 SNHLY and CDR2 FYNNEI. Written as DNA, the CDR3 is TGTGCCAGCAGTACCCGACAGGGGGGCTACACCTTC. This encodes CASSTRQGGYTF.

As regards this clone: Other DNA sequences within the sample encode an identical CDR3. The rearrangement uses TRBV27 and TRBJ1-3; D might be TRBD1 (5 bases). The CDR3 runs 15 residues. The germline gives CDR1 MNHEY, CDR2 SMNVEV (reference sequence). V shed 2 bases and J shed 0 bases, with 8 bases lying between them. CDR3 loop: CASSLTGSSGNTIYF. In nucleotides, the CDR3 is TGTGCCAGCAGTTTAACAGGATCCTCTGGAAACACCATATATTTT.

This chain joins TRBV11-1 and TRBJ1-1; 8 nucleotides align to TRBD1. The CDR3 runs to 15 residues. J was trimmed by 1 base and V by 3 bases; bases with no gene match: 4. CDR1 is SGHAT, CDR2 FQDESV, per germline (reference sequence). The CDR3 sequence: CASSLQGATNTEAFF. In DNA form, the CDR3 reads TGTGCCAGCAGCTTGCAGGGGGCAACGAACACTGAAGCTTTCTTT.

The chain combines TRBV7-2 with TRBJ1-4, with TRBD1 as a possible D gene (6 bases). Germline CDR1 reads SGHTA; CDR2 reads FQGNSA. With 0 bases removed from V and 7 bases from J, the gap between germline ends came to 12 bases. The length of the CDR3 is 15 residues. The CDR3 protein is CASSLARVTGEKLFF. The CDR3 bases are TGTGCCAGCAGCTTAGCCAGGGTGACAGGTGAAAAACTGTTTTTT.

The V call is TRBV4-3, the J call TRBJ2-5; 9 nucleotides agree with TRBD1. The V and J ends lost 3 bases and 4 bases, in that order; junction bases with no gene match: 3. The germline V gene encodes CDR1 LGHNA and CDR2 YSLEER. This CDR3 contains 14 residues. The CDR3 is CASSHNRGPETQYF. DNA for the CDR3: TGCGCCAGCAGCCATAACAGGGGGCCAGAGACCCAGTACTTC.

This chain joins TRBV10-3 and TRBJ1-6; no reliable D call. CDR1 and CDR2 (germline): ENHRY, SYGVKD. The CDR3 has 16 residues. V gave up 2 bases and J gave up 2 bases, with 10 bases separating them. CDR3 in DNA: TGTGCCATCAGTGAGAGACACCATACCTATAATTCACCCCTCCACTTT. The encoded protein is CAISERHHTYNSPLHF.